The present T cell receptor beta chain was sequenced within a study of T cells in tumors after PD-1 blockade (dated by TCRdb to about 2019). About the investigation overall: Exclusion criteria were prior checkpoint blockade, use of systemic immunosuppressants, or recent radiotherapy or other anti-cancer therapy within 4 weeks. On average, peripheral blood samples had more than 90,000 TCR templates (range roughly 24,000-280,000) and fewer than 45,000 unique clonotypes. To compare blood and tumor clonotypes, bulk TCR sequencing was performed on 9 to 10 peripheral blood samples from roughly five patients. Paired single-cell RNA and TCR sequencing was performed on site-matched tumors from BCC or SCC patients before and after anti-PD-1 therapy. Patients received pembrolizumab 200 mg every 3 weeks or cemiplimab 350 mg every 2 weeks. RECIST version 1.1 was the standard used to evaluate clinical response. Some patients also continued taking vismodegib 150 mg daily during anti-PD-1 treatment. Overall results and qualifications from the work: The source of novel T cell clones was not identified and could include lymphoid organs or rare unexpanded clones within the tumor or its periphery. About two fifths of tumor TCR clonotypes were detected in blood, and some novel exhausted tumor clones were observed in pre-treatment blood, which was taken as suggesting peripheral recruitment.

The sample's time point, from its label and the paper: after anti-PD-1 therapy. Genomic DNA extracted from tumor biopsies or peripheral blood was used for bulk TCRbeta sequencing, with input ranging from about 616 ng to 6,500 ng. All patients had histologically proven advanced or metastatic basal or squamous cell carcinoma and were poor candidates for surgical resection. The basal cell carcinoma cohort was made up of roughly 10 patients, and bulk tumor TCR sequencing was performed for roughly 8 of these patients. The germline V gene (reference sequence) gives CDR1 as GTSNPN and CDR2 as SVGIG. V is cut by 2 bases and J by 3 bases, and the space between the germline ends is 13 bases. Measured from the cysteine to the phenylalanine, the CDR3 is 14 residues long. Only the CDR3 region is kept as DNA, spanning 42 bases read in frame from base 1. The immunoSEQ platform was used to carry out deep TCRbeta sequencing. As for how the authors treated the data: Only productive rearrangements were exported from the immunoSEQ Analyzer for further analysis. T cell phenotypes were assigned to bulk TCRbeta clonotypes by matching the clonotypes to single-cell RNA+TCR-seq clones with the same TCRbeta sequence. Clone enrichment in tumor was computed as tumor frequency divided by PBMC frequency from bulk TCR sequencing. TCRs were sorted with GLIPH into specificity groups, meaning clusters of distinct TCRs that share CDR3 motifs and likely recognize common antigens. The clones in this table, taken by TCRdb from immuneACCESS, are in-frame only. Not every clone is retained; where verified, under half of the shortfall comes from an unresolved V gene, and the cause of the rest is unknown. That table is the source of V, J and clone size, and D and trimming were worked out from the DNA. The sample table records about 25,000 clones; 65% to 85% of these occur just once. Around 12% of the sample is held by the ten biggest clonotypes.

This clone is a singleton in its sample. This clone's antigen is unknown. No per-base quality is available; no much larger clone lies one base away. This TCR derives from a human donor with basal cell carcinoma. The specimen was PBMCs, collected after anti-PD-1 treatment. The chain is assembled from TRBV30 and TRBJ1-1; the D gene assignment is ambiguous. DNA sequence: TGTGCCTGGAGTCGCGTACTAATCCACACTGAAGCTTTCTTT. The resulting protein is CAWSRVLIHTEAFF.